The 26 T cell receptor beta chains below were found in one sample sequenced in a study of cytomegalovirus exposure and HLA in healthy donors (dated by TCRdb to the late 2010s). The library was built by means of the immunoSEQ multiplex PCR assay. The multiplex PCR relied on a mix of 60 forward primers for TCR Vbeta segments and 13 reverse primers for TCR Jbeta segments. In its TCRdb copy, this immuneACCESS table keeps in-frame sequences only and misses some clones. Where compared with another copy, unresolved V genes explain less than half of these, and the others have no known cause. A total of under 100,000 clones appear in this sample, 60% to 80% of them only once. The top ten hold over 12% of the sample. The sample was PBMCs. The receptors derive from a woman aged 45-65 years in good health and CMV-seropositive.

This clone has only a few counts. The V call is TRBV30, the J call TRBJ1-5; D may be TRBD1 (5 bases). From germline, CDR1 is GTSNPN and CDR2 SVGIG (reference sequence). Trimming removed 2 bases from V and 0 bases from J, with 14 bases in between. The CDR3 has 16 amino acids. The CDR3 here is CAWSTTGSNSNQPQHF. As DNA, the CDR3 is TGTGCCTGGAGTACCACAGGATCGAATAGCAATCAGCCCCAGCATTTT.

The chain links TRBV5-4 to TRBJ2-6; no clear D. The V and J ends lost 0 bases and 2 bases respectively, with 6 bases between them. This CDR3 has 15 residues. Per germline, CDR1 SGHNT and CDR2 YYREEE (reference sequence). The CDR3 sequence: CASSLGAPGANVLTF. In nucleotides, the CDR3 is TGTGCCAGCAGCTTGGGGGCCCCTGGGGCCAACGTCCTGACTTTC.

The rearrangement joins TRBV19 to TRBJ1-4; D is undetermined. CDR3 length: 14 residues. Trimming stripped 3 bases from V and 6 bases from J, with 11 bases between. CDR1 and CDR2 from the germline V gene are LNHDA and SQIVND (reference sequence). The DNA of the CDR3 is TGTGCCAGTAGTATCAGTTTGGGCGATGAAAAACTGTTTTTT. Translation gives CASSISLGDEKLFF.

A note on this clone: Other DNA sequences in the same sample also yield this CDR3. The chain combines TRBV28 with TRBJ1-1; 10 positions agree with TRBD1. Germline CDR1 reads MDHEN; CDR2 reads SYDVKM. V lost 9 bases to trimming and J lost 11 bases; unmatched junction nucleotides: 21. The CDR3 runs 16 residues. The CDR3 nucleotides are TGTGCCAGTACCGGGCCCCAAGGGACAGGGGCGATAGGGGCTTTCTTT. The encoded protein is CASTGPQGTGAIGAFF.

In this sample, this clone turned up a few times. V gene TRBV19 combines with J gene TRBJ1-1; the match to TRBD1 covers 8 bases. Germline V gives CDR1 LNHDA, CDR2 SQIVND (reference sequence). The CDR3 covers 19 residues. Trimming took 5 bases from V and 3 from J; bases not matched to a gene: 20. The chain's CDR3 is CASSPRLGADRVKDTEAFF. CDR3 DNA: TGTGCCAGTAGTCCCCGGTTGGGGGCGGACAGGGTCAAAGACACTGAAGCTTTCTTT.

The genes are TRBV27 and TRBJ1-4; no clear D. The CDR3 is 14 residues long. Germline loops: CDR1 MNHEY, CDR2 SMNVEV (reference sequence). V lost 6 bases to trimming and J lost 8 bases, with 16 bases between them. CDR3 amino acids: CASRGSTQSEKLFF. In DNA, the CDR3 is TGTGCCAGCAGGGGGAGCACCCAGTCCGAAAAACTGTTTTTT.

The chain uses TRBV29-1 and TRBJ2-7; 11 bases are shared with TRBD2. Germline V gene sequence: CDR1 SQVTM, CDR2 ANQGSEA. The CDR3 has 14 residues. V lost 6 bases, J lost 0 bases, and 4 bases stayed unmatched. CDR3 region: CSVMTSGISYEQYF. The CDR3 DNA sequence: TGCAGCGTGATGACTAGCGGGATCTCCTACGAGCAGTACTTC.

This rearrangement joins TRBV28 to TRBJ2-7, with TRBD2 identical over 7 bases. The CDR3 consists of 14 residues. The V and J ends lost 5 bases and 3 bases, in that order; junction bases with no gene match: 7. Germline CDR1 reads MDHEN; CDR2 reads SYDVKM. The CDR3 protein is CASSTPGGSYEQYF. The CDR3 coding sequence is TGTGCCAGCAGTACTCCCGGGGGGAGCTACGAGCAGTACTTC.

The chain has TRBV11-2 and TRBJ2-7; D is possibly TRBD1 (6 bases). CDR3 length equals 14 residues. V was pared by 5 bases and J by 3 bases, with 14 bases between. Germline CDR1 and CDR2: SGHAT and FQNNGV. The DNA of the CDR3 is TGTGCCAGCAGCCTGGACAGATCGATCTACGAGCAGTACTTC. Protein: CASSLDRSIYEQYF.

About this clone itself: Germline and junction disagree at one end, which may indicate a read error. This sequence joins TRBV7-8 and TRBJ2-5; D is unresolved. The CDR3 spans 15 residues. Germline CDR1 is SGHVS and CDR2 is FQNEAQ. DNA for the CDR3: TGTGTCAGCACCGAAAGGCAGGTCAGACAAGAGACCCAGTACTTC. The encoded protein is CVSTERQVRQETQYF.

The rearrangement joins TRBV29-1 to TRBJ2-7, with 9 bases fitting TRBD1. Trimming cost V 3 bases and J 4 bases; bases outside gene matches: 13. The CDR3 consists of 16 residues. CDR1 is SQVTM and CDR2 is ANQGSEA in the germline V gene. The CDR3 region has the DNA TGCAGCGTTGAGGAAGTGGACAGGGGAAAGAATTACGAGCAGTACTTC. Translated, it gives CSVEEVDRGKNYEQYF.

The rearrangement joins TRBV10-1 to TRBJ2-1, with 10 bases fitting TRBD2. CDR3 length equals 16 residues. V was clipped by 5 bases and J by 4 bases; unmatched bases: 8. The germline CDR1 and CDR2 sequences are WNHNN and SYGVQD (reference sequence). CDR3 sequence reads: CASSPSGSVGYNEQFF. The CDR3 nucleotides read TGCGCCAGCAGTCCTAGCGGGAGCGTGGGTTACAATGAGCAGTTCTTC.

This sequence joins TRBV7-3 and TRBJ2-5, with a tentative D call TRBD1 (6 bases). V gave up 1 base and J gave up 1 base, with 10 bases separating them. Looked up from germline, CDR1 is SGHTA and CDR2 is FQGTGA. This CDR3 is 15 amino acids long. CDR3 sequence (DNA): TGTGCCAGCAGCTTAATCCCAGGGGCCCAAGAGACCCAGTACTTC. Protein: CASSLIPGAQETQYF.

The gene calls are TRBV7-7 and TRBJ2-5; 7 nucleotides align to TRBD1. CDR3 length equals 15 residues. Trimming removed 0 bases from V and 1 base from J; junction bases left unmatched: 2. Per germline, CDR1 SSHAT and CDR2 FNYEAQ (reference sequence). Here the CDR3 reads CASSLAGGGQETQYF. DNA for the CDR3: TGTGCCAGCAGCTTAGCAGGGGGCGGCCAAGAGACCCAGTACTTC.

The chain has TRBV29-1 and TRBJ1-2; 9 nucleotides agree with TRBD1. Losses at the gene ends were 6 bases for V and 4 bases for J; bases not matched to a gene: 6. The CDR3 sequence is 13 residues long. The germline CDR1 and CDR2 sequences are SQVTM and ANQGSEA. CDR3 residues: CSVGTGPTYGYTF. Here the CDR3 DNA reads TGCAGCGTGGGGACAGGGCCAACCTATGGCTACACCTTC.

The V gene is TRBV19, the J gene TRBJ2-5; 7 bases agree with TRBD1. This CDR3 spans 13 amino acids. Trimming at V came to 9 bases and at J to 1 base, leaving 5 bases not matched to a gene. The germline V gene has CDR1 LNHDA and CDR2 SQIVND (reference sequence). CDR3 DNA: TGTGCCAGGGACAGGCCTAGCCAAGAGACCCAGTACTTC. Translation: CARDRPSQETQYF.

The V gene is TRBV7-3, the J gene TRBJ2-2, with D possibly being TRBD1 (6 bases). This CDR3 region has 14 residues. CDR1 SGHTA and CDR2 FQGTGA come from the germline V gene. The V gene lost 7 bases and the J gene lost 7 bases, with 16 bases spanning the gap. The CDR3 bases are TGTGCCAGCAACCCTACAGGGTTCGGCGGGGAGCTGTTTTTT. Protein sequence: CASNPTGFGGELFF.

In nucleotides, the CDR3 is TGTGCCAGTAGTATAAGCAAACTATCTAACTATGGCTACACCTTC. Translated, it gives CASSISKLSNYGYTF. V and J are TRBV19 and TRBJ1-2; unclear D gene. CDR1 and CDR2 from the germline V gene are LNHDA and SQIVND (reference sequence). Between the trimmed V and J ends, which lost 2 bases and 0 bases, there was a span of 10 bases. The CDR3 is 15 residues long.

The chain carries TRBV7-2 and TRBJ1-1; TRBD1 might be the D (5 bases). The CDR3 is made up of 13 amino acids. The V gene's germline CDR1 is SGHTA and CDR2 FQGNSA. Trimming stripped 0 bases from V and 8 bases from J, with 10 bases between. CDR3 DNA: TGTGCCAGCAGCTTAGCCCTGGGGGGAGAAGCTTTCTTT. Encoded protein: CASSLALGGEAFF. The whole variable domain, filled in from reference TRBV7-2 and TRBJ1-1, reads GAGVSQSPSNKVTEKGKDVELRCDPISGHTALYWYRQSLGQGLEFLIYFQGNSAPDKSGLPSDRFSAERTGGSVSTLTIQRTQQEDSAVYLCASSLALGGEAFFGQGTRLTVV.

V gene TRBV5-4 combines with J gene TRBJ2-3, with D possibly being TRBD1 (6 bases). V dropped 3 bases and J dropped 0 bases, with 14 bases sitting between them. This CDR3 has 16 residues. Germline V gene lookup returns CDR1 SGHNT and CDR2 YYREEE (reference sequence). The CDR3 sequence is CASSSAGDRSTDTQYF. The CDR3 DNA sequence: TGTGCCAGCAGCTCAGCAGGGGACCGTAGCACAGATACGCAGTATTTT.

The chain links TRBV27 to TRBJ1-2; 9 bases align to TRBD1. The CDR3 loop spans 11 amino acids. V was pared by 7 bases and J by 11 bases, with 5 bases of the junction left unmatched. Germline V gene lookup returns CDR1 MNHEY and CDR2 SMNVEV (reference sequence). The CDR3 DNA sequence: TGTGCCAGCAAACAGGGGGCGAGGTACACCTTC. Its translation is CASKQGARYTF.

This rearrangement joins TRBV18 to TRBJ2-3; 9 nucleotides agree with TRBD1. The germline gives CDR1 KGHSH, CDR2 LQKENI. Trimming removed 6 bases from V and 3 bases from J; junction bases left unmatched: 4. The CDR3 has 14 residues. The CDR3 region has the DNA TGTGCCAGCTCCTGGGGGACAGGGACAGATACGCAGTATTTT. The encoded protein is CASSWGTGTDTQYF.

About this clone itself: Germline is not matched at one junction end, which may reflect a read error. The chain couples TRBV7-9 to TRBJ2-3; D unresolved. The CDR3 length is 12 residues. Germline CDR1 is SEHNR and CDR2 is FQNEAQ (reference sequence). Here the CDR3 reads CSSSLLATTQYF. CDR3 DNA sequence: TGTTCCAGCAGCCTACTTGCAACTACGCAGTATTTT.

The chain is built from TRBV18 and TRBJ2-3; 7 nucleotides line up with TRBD2. V lost 2 bases to trimming and J lost 1 base; unmatched junction nucleotides: 15. CDR3 length equals 19 residues. The germline V gene encodes CDR1 KGHSH and CDR2 LQKENI. CDR3: CASSPSLGGSGRGTDTQYF. Here the CDR3 DNA reads TGTGCCAGCTCACCAAGCCTTGGCGGGAGCGGTCGGGGCACAGATACGCAGTATTTT.

The rearrangement joins TRBV6-5 to TRBJ2-1, with 7 bases that match TRBD2. Germline V lookup: CDR1 MNHEY, CDR2 SVGAGI. CDR3 size: 14 residues. V gave up 4 bases and J gave up 2 bases; unmatched junction bases: 2. CDR3 protein: CASSSGLTYNEQFF. The CDR3 region has the DNA TGTGCCAGCAGTTCGGGACTAACCTACAATGAGCAGTTCTTC.

The chain combines TRBV21-1 with TRBJ1-5; TRBD1, the table's D call, lacks a check against the DNA. TRBV21-1 is listed as a pseudogene. This CDR3 comprises 17 residues. The CDR3 loop reads CASSPFTGAVGNQPQHF. The DNA for the CDR3 is TGTGCCAGCAGCCCATTCACAGGGGCCGTTGGCAATCAGCCCCAGCATTTT.